The T cell receptor beta chain under discussion was sequenced for a study of control samples from healthy donors and cancer patients. Libraries were prepared by immunoSEQ multiplex PCR; TCRdb keeps only in-frame clonotypes and omits some of them. In the table there are approximately 150,000 clones, around nine tenths of which are singletons. The sequenced material came from blood. This TCR derives from a woman aged 25 to 39 in good health.

Written as DNA, the CDR3 is TGTGCCAGCAGTAAAACTAGCGGGAAGGGGGCAGATACGCAGTATTTT. Translating gives CASSKTSGKGADTQYF. This chain uses TRBV25-1 with TRBJ2-3; 10 positions agree with TRBD2. V was clipped by 5 bases and J by 4 bases; unmatched bases: 9. Germline V gives CDR1 MGHDK, CDR2 SYGVNS. This CDR3 contains 16 residues.